This T cell receptor (beta chain) appears in the sequencing data of a study of blood T cell repertoires in COVID-19. Study details: Whether acute or convalescent, the COVID-19 samples came from the United States, Italy and Spain. Sources were T cells, B-cell-depleted T cells, or PBMCs; the material itself was cDNA or gDNA.

Original processing methods: Amplification from reference gene primers served as the basis for estimated nucleated cell counts. Produced via immunoSEQ multiplex PCR; TCRdb's table is partial and in-frame only. V and J calls and clone size come straight from that table; D and trimming were deduced from the DNA. Among approximately 68,000 clones listed, around nine tenths were seen once. The J segment lost 1 base and the V segment lost 8 bases, leaving 9 bases of the junction unmatched. Germline CDR1 SGHNT, CDR2 YENEEA. The CDR3 length is 15 residues. The source of this sequence is a man between 65 and 80 years old with active or convalescent COVID-19. The V gene is TRBV11-3, the J gene TRBJ2-3; 7 bases match TRBD2. The specimen was peripheral blood. CDR3 in DNA: TGTGCCAGCTCCGCAGAGAGCGGGGGCACAGATACGCAGTATTTT. Translated: CASSAESGGTDTQYF.